The rows below give T cell receptor beta chains drawn from one sample of a study of blood T cell repertoires in COVID-19. TCRdb keeps only in-frame clones here, not all; method: immunoSEQ multiplex PCR. The top ten hold 1.5% to 2% of the sample, which has fewer than 600,000 clones, over 75% seen once. The specimen sequenced was PBMCs or T cells enriched from blood (not recorded which). Receptor source: a woman aged 40 to 55 who had recovered from COVID-19. The CDR3 runs from the conserved cysteine through the conserved F or W. The D gene is left open where the match is weak. Only some rows state a clone size, as once, few, many or a class for expanded clones.

abundance: .; d_gene: TRBD1; v_gene: TRBV18; j_gene: TRBJ1-1; CDR3nt: TGTGCCAGCTCACGAGGCGGTTCCGGGACAGTGAACACTGAAGCTTTCTTT; CDR3aa: CASSRGGSGTVNTEAFF
abundance: .; d_gene: .; v_gene: TRBV7-2; j_gene: TRBJ1-1; CDR3nt: TGTGCCAGCAGCAATGTTGCGGGACGGCTGAACACTGAAGCTTTCTTT; CDR3aa: CASSNVAGRLNTEAFF
abundance: .; d_gene: .; v_gene: TRBV27; j_gene: TRBJ2-7; CDR3nt: TGTGCCAGCAGTTTCATTGGGCGCCTCTACGAGCAGTACTTC; CDR3aa: CASSFIGRLYEQYF
abundance: .; d_gene: TRBD2; v_gene: TRBV4-2; j_gene: TRBJ2-1; CDR3nt: TGTGCCAGCAGCCATAGTGTGACTAGCGCCAACAATGAGCAGTTCTTC; CDR3aa: CASSHSVTSANNEQFF
abundance: .; d_gene: TRBD2; v_gene: TRBV2; j_gene: TRBJ2-5; CDR3nt: TGTGCCAGCATAGGAGTACGACTAGCGGGAGGACCTCAAGAGACCCAGTACTTC; CDR3aa: CASIGVRLAGGPQETQYF
abundance: .; d_gene: TRBD1; v_gene: TRBV5-1; j_gene: TRBJ2-7; CDR3nt: TGCGCCAGCAGCTTGGTCGGTTCGGACAGGGGAAACGAGCAGTACTTC; CDR3aa: CASSLVGSDRGNEQYF
abundance: .; d_gene: .; v_gene: TRBV6-4; j_gene: TRBJ2-5; CDR3nt: TGTGCCAGCAGGGACCATAGCGGGACCCAGTACTTC; CDR3aa: CASRDHSGTQYF
abundance: few; d_gene: TRBD1; v_gene: TRBV29-1; j_gene: TRBJ1-1; CDR3nt: TGCAGCGTTGCACAGGGGACGAACACTGAAGCTTTCTTT; CDR3aa: CSVAQGTNTEAFF
abundance: .; d_gene: .; v_gene: TRBV27; j_gene: TRBJ2-5; CDR3nt: TGTGCCAGCAGTTTCCTTCCCCAAGAGACCCAGTACTTC; CDR3aa: CASSFLPQETQYF
abundance: .; d_gene: TRBD2; v_gene: TRBV4-2; j_gene: TRBJ2-1; CDR3nt: TGTGCCAGCAGCCAAGAGTTCCGACTAGCGGCAAGCTCCTACAATGAGCAGTTCTTC; CDR3aa: CASSQEFRLAASSYNEQFF
abundance: .; d_gene: TRBD2; v_gene: TRBV7-9; j_gene: TRBJ2-1; CDR3nt: TGTGCCAGCAGCTCCGAGCGGGAGAGGATAGGTGAGCAGTTCTTC; CDR3aa: CASSSERERIGEQFF
abundance: .; d_gene: .; v_gene: TRBV10-2; j_gene: TRBJ2-2; CDR3nt: TGCGCCAGCAGGACGGTTAAGACAGTGAACACCGGGGAGCTGTTTTTT; CDR3aa: CASRTVKTVNTGELFF
abundance: .; d_gene: .; v_gene: TRBV11-2; j_gene: TRBJ1-2; CDR3nt: TGTGCCAGCAGCGGGGTTGGGGGAGGTAACTATGGCTACACCTTC; CDR3aa: CASSGVGGGNYGYTF
abundance: .; d_gene: TRBD2; v_gene: TRBV18; j_gene: TRBJ2-2; CDR3nt: TGTGCCAGCTCACCACCTTCTGCGGGAGCGAGCACCGGGGAGCTGTTTTTT; CDR3aa: CASSPPSAGASTGELFF
abundance: .; d_gene: .; v_gene: TRBV11-3; j_gene: TRBJ1-5; CDR3nt: TGTGCCAGCAGCTTACGTCGAGATCAGCCCCAGCATTTT; CDR3aa: CASSLRRDQPQHF
abundance: few; d_gene: .; v_gene: TRBV5-5; j_gene: TRBJ2-1; CDR3nt: TGTGCCAGCAGCTTACTTGGGACAAATTCCAATGAGCAGTTCTTC; CDR3aa: CASSLLGTNSNEQFF